What follows are 21 T cell receptor beta chains derived from one specimen sequenced in a study of spatial heterogeneity in lung cancer. Study-wide points: Tumor mutation count correlated with how many alpha and beta TCRs expanded intratumorally.

From the 5' RACE reads, TCRdb called clonotypes with MiXCR, one entry per CDR3 protein. The repertoire has 8,700 or so distinct CDR3 sequences, roughly an eighth of them found once; the top ten carry around an eighth. Time point noted: sample taken at primary tumor resection. No antigens are known for them. The sample consisted of lung tumor tissue, taken at surgery. The source of these receptors is a male donor with early-stage non-small cell lung cancer.

Sample share makes this clonotype medium-sized. The chain recombines TRBV20-1 with TRBJ1-1; the match to TRBD1 covers 11 bases. The CDR3 runs 13 residues. V lost 6 bases, J lost 2 bases, and 2 bases stayed unmatched. In germline, CDR1 is DFQATT, CDR2 SNEGSKA (reference sequence). The CDR3 here is CSAWTGGNTEAFF. The CDR3 nucleotides read TGCAGTGCCTGGACAGGGGGCAACACTGAAGCTTTCTTT.

This clonotype has a count of ten or more. The V call is TRBV12-3 or TRBV12-4, the J call TRBJ2-7, with D perhaps TRBD2 (5 bases). Trimming left V 8 bases short and J 0 bases short, with 14 bases between. The CDR3 consists of 14 residues. The CDR3 DNA reads as TGTGCCAGCCTTCCGGCGGGCGGCTCCTACGAGCAGTACTTC. This encodes CASLPAGGSYEQYF.

The sample holds many counts of this clonotype. The genes are TRBV6-2 or TRBV6-3 and TRBJ2-5, with 10 bases identical to TRBD2. The CDR3 extends over 16 amino acids. With V trimmed by 3 bases and J by 2 bases, 6 bases remained unmatched. Germline CDR1 is MNHEY and CDR2 is SVGEGT. The CDR3 sequence is CASSYLGLASQETQYF. The CDR3 coding sequence is TGTGCCAGCAGTTATTTGGGACTAGCGTCACAAGAGACCCAGTACTTC.

In this sample, this clonotype turned up many times. In nucleotides, the CDR3 is TGTGCCAGCACTAAAAGGGCCCAGGACCATAATAGCAATCAGCCCCAGCATTTT. It yields the protein CASTKRAQDHNSNQPQHF. The chain is built from TRBV27 and TRBJ1-5, with no clear D. The CDR3 length is 18 residues. Germline-derived CDR1 and CDR2 are MNHEY and SMNVEV (reference sequence). Trimming pared 7 bases from V and 0 bases from J, leaving 22 bases between.

The V gene is TRBV7-8, the J gene TRBJ2-1; D unclear. The length of the CDR3 is 15 residues. Trimming removed 5 bases from V and 7 bases from J, with 18 bases in between. CDR1 and CDR2 (germline): SGHVS, FQNEAQ. The CDR3: CASSRFHTPENEQFF. Written as DNA, the CDR3 is TGTGCCAGCAGCCGATTTCACACCCCCGAAAATGAGCAGTTCTTC.

This clonotype was counted between two and nine times. The chain combines TRBV20-1 with TRBJ1-1; maybe TRBD1 (5 bases). Per germline, CDR1 DFQATT and CDR2 SNEGSKA (reference sequence). Trimming left V 0 bases short and J 7 bases short, with 12 bases between. The CDR3 is 13 residues long. For the CDR3, the DNA is TGCAGTGCTAGAGATCGAGGGGATGGTGAAGCTTTCTTT. It codes for CSARDRGDGEAFF.

This clonotype came up many times. The rearrangement uses TRBV28 and TRBJ1-5; D call uncertain. Germline loops: CDR1 MDHEN, CDR2 SYDVKM. V was pared by 7 bases and J by 6 bases, with 19 bases between. This CDR3 region has 15 residues. CDR3 in amino acids: CASNQSGSRRQPQHF. CDR3 in DNA: TGTGCCAGCAATCAGTCGGGAAGCCGCCGTCAGCCCCAGCATTTT. Using reference TRBV28 and TRBJ1-5 for the parts outside the CDR3, the full variable domain is DVKVTQSSRYLVKRTGEKVFLECVQDMDHENMFWYRQDPGLGLRLIYFSYDVKMKEKGDIPEGYSVSREKKERFSLILESASTNQTSMYLCASNQSGSRRQPQHFGDGTRLSIL.

This clonotype came up many times. The chain is built from TRBV10-3 and TRBJ1-1; D is perhaps TRBD1 (5 bases). Germline V gene sequence: CDR1 ENHRY, CDR2 SYGVKD. V lost 2 bases and J lost 3, with 10 bases in between. The CDR3 spans 14 residues. The CDR3 DNA reads TGTGCCATCAGTGAGACGGCGGGGGACACTGAAGCTTTCTTT. It is translated as CAISETAGDTEAFF.

This clonotype has a count of ten or more. The chain links TRBV5-1 to TRBJ2-3, with 14 positions matching TRBD2. V lost 3 bases to trimming and J lost 4 bases; unmatched junction nucleotides: 4. The CDR3 extends over 16 amino acids. Germline CDR1 is SGHRS and CDR2 is YFSETQ. The CDR3 is CASSSGTSGSPDTQYF. DNA of the CDR3: TGCGCCAGCAGCTCCGGGACTAGCGGGAGCCCAGATACGCAGTATTTT. Combining the CDR3 with reference TRBV5-1 and TRBJ2-3 gives the whole variable domain KAGVTQTPRYLIKTRGQQVTLSCSPISGHRSVSWYQQTPGQGLQFLFEYFSETQRNKGNFPGRFSGRQFSNSRSEMNVSTLELGDSALYLCASSSGTSGSPDTQYFGPGTRLTVL.

This clonotype was counted many times. The chain carries TRBV30 and TRBJ2-3; 7 nucleotides line up with TRBD1. V trimming: 0 bases; J trimming: 6 bases; junction bases outside the gene matches: 12. The CDR3 has 16 residues. Germline V gene data show CDR1 as GTSNPN and CDR2 as SVGIG (reference sequence). CDR3 in amino acids: CAWSVRTGRTIDTQYF. The DNA for the CDR3 is TGTGCCTGGAGTGTACGGACAGGCAGAACGATTGATACGCAGTATTTT.

The CDR3 nucleotides are TGTGCCAGCAGCCTTGAAGCTAACTATGGCTACACCTTC. This sequence encodes CASSLEANYGYTF. V and J are TRBV3-1 and TRBJ1-2; D gene unclear. The CDR3 is 13 residues long. From germline, CDR1 is LGHDT and CDR2 YNNKEL (reference sequence). V gave up 4 bases and J gave up 0 bases, with 6 bases separating them.

This clonotype was found many times. J is TRBJ2-7 and V is TRBV28; 7 nucleotides line up with TRBD1. The CDR3 sequence is 13 residues long. V gave up 6 bases and J gave up 3 bases; unmatched junction bases: 5. The germline V gene encodes CDR1 MDHEN and CDR2 SYDVKM. This chain's CDR3 is CASSSGQNYEQYF. Here the CDR3 DNA reads TGTGCCAGCAGCTCGGGACAGAACTACGAGCAGTACTTC. Full variable domain (remainder filled in from reference TRBV28 and TRBJ2-7): DVKVTQSSRYLVKRTGEKVFLECVQDMDHENMFWYRQDPGLGLRLIYFSYDVKMKEKGDIPEGYSVSREKKERFSLILESASTNQTSMYLCASSSGQNYEQYFGPGTRLTVT.

The rearrangement links TRBV6-6 to TRBJ2-1, with no clear D. Germline V gives CDR1 MNHNY, CDR2 SVGAGI (reference sequence). The length of the CDR3 is 14 residues. Trimming left V 8 bases short and J 0 bases short, with 11 bases between. CDR3 coding DNA: TGTGCCAGCTTTGGCGGAAGCTCCTACAATGAGCAGTTCTTC. It translates to CASFGGSSYNEQFF.

This clonotype was counted at least ten times. This sequence joins TRBV7-2 and TRBJ2-3; no clear D gene. V lost 4 bases and J 9 bases, leaving 14 bases between the germline ends. The CDR3 length is 13 residues. CDR1 SGHTA and CDR2 FQGNSA come from the germline V gene. CDR3 protein: CASSSPTIRTQYF. CDR3 coding DNA: TGTGCCAGCAGCTCGCCGACGATCAGAACGCAGTATTTT.

This clonotype was seen at least ten times. The J gene is TRBJ2-3, the V gene TRBV20-1, with 10 bases that match TRBD2. Per germline, CDR1 DFQATT and CDR2 SNEGSKA (reference sequence). This CDR3 has 14 residues. Trimming at V came to 4 bases and at J to 6 bases, leaving 7 bases not matched to a gene. CDR3 in DNA: TGCAGTGCTATTCCAGCGGGAGGGGTGGATACGCAGTATTTT. Translating gives CSAIPAGGVDTQYF.

This clonotype appeared many times. This sequence joins TRBV20-1 and TRBJ2-1; D is possibly TRBD2 (5 bases). There are 16 residues in the CDR3. The V gene's germline CDR1 is DFQATT and CDR2 SNEGSKA (reference sequence). V lost 0 bases and J 2 bases, leaving 14 bases between the germline ends. CDR3 sequence: CSARDLAGGAYNEQFF. DNA for the CDR3: TGCAGTGCTAGAGATCTCGCGGGTGGCGCCTACAATGAGCAGTTCTTC.

This clonotype occurred many times. As DNA, the CDR3 is TGTGCCAGCAGCTTATTCGCTTCAGCCATCAGGTATTTT. It translates to CASSLFASAIRYF. The rearrangement joins TRBV7-3 to TRBJ2-3, with D hard to call. V was trimmed by 2 bases and J by 14 bases, leaving 17 bases between them. Germline values: CDR1 SGHTA, CDR2 FQGTGA. CDR3 length equals 13 residues.

This clonotype was recorded many times. This chain uses TRBV6-5 with TRBJ2-7; 8 nucleotides align to TRBD2. CDR1 is MNHEY, CDR2 SVGAGI, per germline. V was pared by 8 bases and J by 3 bases, with 6 bases of the junction left unmatched. CDR3 size: 13 residues. CDR3 protein: CASRGGGSYEQYF. DNA for the CDR3: TGTGCCAGCCGGGGGGGGGGAAGCTACGAGCAGTACTTC.

This clonotype was seen ten or more times. The chain links TRBV14 to TRBJ2-7; 10 bases line up with TRBD1. After removal of 0 bases from V and 6 bases from J, the junction contained 5 bases not matched to a gene. Germline V CDR1 and CDR2: SGHDN, FVKESK. The CDR3 is 15 residues long. The CDR3 protein is CASSQDRDRGREQYF. DNA of the CDR3: TGTGCCAGCAGCCAAGATCGGGACAGGGGTCGCGAGCAGTACTTC.

This clonotype has at least ten counts. The V call is TRBV28, the J call TRBJ1-1; maybe TRBD1 (5 bases). The CDR3 length is 13 residues. The germline V gene encodes CDR1 MDHEN and CDR2 SYDVKM. Trimming shortened V by 5 bases and J by 3 bases, and 10 bases separated the two germline ends. The CDR3 reads CASSPGSDTEAFF. The CDR3 DNA reads as TGTGCCAGCAGTCCAGGGAGTGACACTGAAGCTTTCTTT.

This clonotype was found many times. This chain uses TRBV20-1 with TRBJ1-4, with a weak D call TRBD1 (5 bases). The CDR3 runs 15 residues. Germline V gene data show CDR1 as DFQATT and CDR2 as SNEGSKA (reference sequence). Between the trimmed V and J ends, which lost 0 bases and 8 bases, there was a span of 16 bases. CDR3 DNA sequence: TGCAGTGCTAGAGATGGCCCAGGGAAGTCAGAAAAACTGTTTTTT. Protein sequence: CSARDGPGKSEKLFF.